One and the same sample provided the 4 T cell receptor beta chains below, sequenced in a study of a mutant IDH1 vaccine in newly diagnosed glioma (dated by TCRdb to the early 2020s). The library was prepared using the immunoSEQ multiplex PCR assay. This immuneACCESS table, as held by TCRdb, lists in-frame sequences with V and J called but not all clones. Of the missing ones, under half trace to an unresolved V gene in checked studies; the others have no known cause. This sample lists 32,000 or so clones; approximately 80% were detected once. Together, the top ten hold approximately 25% of the sample. Antigen specificity for these receptors is unknown. The sample's time point label is to be understood as: week 5, during vaccination. A 20-mer mutant IDH1 peptide at 300 micrograms in Montanide made up each vaccine dose, which was injected subcutaneously together with topical imiquimod. The sample was PBMCs, taken from a glioma patient whose treatment included an IDH1 peptide vaccine. The receptor source for this set is a man aged 25 to 40 with glioma.

Remarks on this clone: A junction boundary mismatches the germline segment, possibly from a read error. V is TRBV6-1 and J is TRBJ2-2, with TRBD2 as a possible D gene (5 bases). CDR3 length equals 10 residues. The V gene's germline CDR1 is MNHNS and CDR2 SASEGT. The CDR3 here is CASSHRGAVF. In DNA form, the CDR3 reads TGTGCCAGCAGTCACCGGGGAGCTGTTTTT.

The chain recombines TRBV21-1 with TRBJ1-4; the table's D call, TRBD1, was not checked against the DNA. TRBV21-1 represents a pseudogene. This CDR3 comprises 15 residues. CDR3 coding DNA: TGTGCCAGCAGCTCCTACAGGGTATTGTGTGAAAAACTGTTTTTT. Protein sequence: CASSSYRVLCEKLFF.

This clone was observed a single time. The CDR3 reads CASRWSGADTEAFF. Written as DNA, the CDR3 is TGTGCCAGCAGATGGTCCGGGGCCGACACTGAAGCTTTCTTT. V and J are TRBV6-1 and TRBJ1-1; weak D call: TRBD1 (5 bases). The V end was cut by 6 bases, the J end by 3 bases, with 14 bases between. This CDR3 contains 14 residues. Germline CDR1 is MNHNS and CDR2 is SASEGT.

This chain links TRBV13 with TRBJ2-7; 8 bases are a match to TRBD1. After removal of 0 bases from V and 5 bases from J, the junction contained 6 bases not matched to a gene. Germline loops: CDR1 PRHDT, CDR2 FYEKMQ (reference sequence). The CDR3 loop spans 15 amino acids. The CDR3, as DNA: TGTGCCAGCAGCTTAGGGACAGGGGTGTTCAACGAGCAGTACTTC. Translating gives CASSLGTGVFNEQYF.